Following are 21 T cell receptor beta chains from one sample sequenced in a study of Ad26.COV2.S vaccination and SARS-CoV-2 variants. TCRdb keeps only in-frame clones here, not all; method: immunoSEQ multiplex PCR. The sample lists hundreds of thousands of clones, 75% to 90% occurring once. Sample treatment: over 15 received Ad26.COV2.S at low or high dose, single or two shots; roughly 5 received placebo; per-sample allocation not given. Material that was analyzed had been drawn on day 63 after the first vaccine or placebo injection. This specimen was peripheral blood, taken in a trial of Ad26.COV2.S vaccine versus placebo. The receptor set was obtained from a person between 18 and 60 years old who received the Ad26.COV2.S COVID-19 vaccine or a placebo.

In its sample, this clone was seen once. This chain connects TRBV25-1 to TRBJ2-1; 7 bases agree with TRBD2. Germline-derived CDR1 and CDR2 are MGHDK and SYGVNS. This CDR3 is built from 13 residues. V shed 8 bases and J 5 bases; nucleotides not matched to a gene: 6. CDR3 loop: CASGRAGNNEQFF. The CDR3 nucleotides read TGTGCCAGCGGGAGGGCCGGTAACAATGAGCAGTTCTTC.

This sequence joins TRBV7-3 and TRBJ2-2, with 7 positions matching TRBD2. Germline V gene sequence: CDR1 SGHTA, CDR2 FQGTGA. This CDR3 has 16 residues. The J segment lost 4 bases and the V segment lost 5 bases, leaving 10 bases of the junction unmatched. In DNA form, the CDR3 reads TGTGCCAGCAGCCCTCGGGCGGGAGTGACCACCGGGGAGCTGTTTTTT. Translation gives CASSPRAGVTTGELFF.

This chain connects TRBV5-1 to TRBJ2-7; 9 bases match TRBD2. CDR3 length: 17 amino acids. Trimming at V came to 4 bases and at J to 6 bases, leaving 17 bases not matched to a gene. CDR1 and CDR2 (germline): SGHRS, YFSETQ. CDR3 sequence: CASSPGGFGSGSSEQYV. CDR3 in DNA: TGCGCCAGCAGCCCCGGGGGGTTTGGTAGCGGGAGTTCCGAGCAGTACGTC.

J is TRBJ2-1 and V is TRBV5-1; 10 bases fit TRBD1. V was clipped by 4 bases and J by 7 bases; unmatched bases: 5. From germline, CDR1 is SGHRS and CDR2 YFSETQ. This CDR3 is 14 amino acids long. The CDR3 DNA is TGCGCCAGCAGCCAGACAGGGGGCTCGAATGAGCAGTTCTTC. It yields the protein CASSQTGGSNEQFF.

With respect to this clone: It is unclear where the CDR3 begins or ends on the DNA, so no DNA is shown, and the CDR3 is as TCRdb lists it. V gene TRBV6-6 combines with J gene TRBJ1-6. CDR1 and CDR2 from the germline V gene are MNHNY and SVGAGI (reference sequence). Counting both end residues, the CDR3 totals 16 amino acids. This chain's CDR3 is CASSSVFGAGGSPLHF.

V usage is TRBV6-5 and J usage is TRBJ2-3, with D hard to call. Germline V CDR1 and CDR2: MNHEY, SVGAGI. Trimming took 6 bases from V and 0 from J, leaving 7 bases between them. The CDR3 covers 13 residues. The CDR3 DNA is TGTGCCAGCAGGACCCCTAGCACAGATACGCAGTATTTT. Encoded protein: CASRTPSTDTQYF.

The genes are TRBV19 and TRBJ2-1; 7 bases line up with TRBD2. V dropped 6 bases and J dropped 9; count of bases not matched to a gene: 8. Germline CDR1 LNHDA, CDR2 SQIVND (reference sequence). This CDR3 is 13 amino acids long. CDR3 nucleotides: TGTGCCAGTAGCCAGCGGGATACAAGTGAGCAGTTCTTC. It translates to CASSQRDTSEQFF.

J is TRBJ2-1 and V is TRBV23-1, with D uncertain. TRBV23-1 is an ORF; its function is uncertain. CDR3 length: 17 amino acids. V shed 6 bases and J shed 5 bases, with 23 bases lying between them. DNA for the CDR3: TGCGCCAGCAGCCCGAGGAATGACCAAACATCCCACAATGAGCAGTTCTTC. Amino acids: CASSPRNDQTSHNEQFF.

The chain is built from TRBV6-5 and TRBJ2-7; D is possibly TRBD2 (5 bases). CDR3 size: 14 residues. Trimming pared 5 bases from V and 6 bases from J, leaving 17 bases between. Germline lookup yields CDR1 MNHEY and CDR2 SVGAGI. The CDR3 reads CASSPGRGSGEQYV. CDR3 nucleotides: TGTGCCAGCAGTCCCGGTCGGGGATCGGGCGAGCAGTACGTC.

The chain is built from TRBV2 and TRBJ1-1, with a tentative D call TRBD1 (5 bases). The germline V and J ends were trimmed by 0 bases and 3 bases, with 14 bases remaining between them. The germline V gene encodes CDR1 SNHLY and CDR2 FYNNEI. This CDR3 is 16 amino acids long. In DNA form, the CDR3 reads TGTGCCAGCAGTGAAGCGCGGGGCAGGGCGGACACTGAAGCTTTCTTT. This encodes CASSEARGRADTEAFF.

The rearrangement joins TRBV6-5 to TRBJ2-1; possibly TRBD2 for D (6 bases). V was clipped by 0 bases and J by 6 bases, with 15 bases between them. The CDR3 length is 16 residues. Germline V lookup: CDR1 MNHEY, CDR2 SVGAGI. CDR3 in DNA: TGTGCCAGCAGTTACTCGAGGACTACGACCCCCAATGAGCAGTTCTTC. Its translation: CASSYSRTTTPNEQFF.

The chain is built from TRBV5-1 and TRBJ1-1; D remains unclear. The CDR3 extends over 16 amino acids. Germline V lookup: CDR1 SGHRS, CDR2 YFSETQ. The ends were cut back, 1 base at V and 1 base at J, with 14 bases in the middle. The CDR3 nucleotides read TGCGCCAGCAGCTTGCGCCGCCCGGAATCGAACACTGAAGCTTTCTTT. Protein: CASSLRRPESNTEAFF.

This clone has just a few counts. The chain employs TRBV27 and TRBJ2-2; D may correspond to TRBD1 or TRBD2 (6 bases each). Germline assignment: CDR1 MNHEY and CDR2 SMNVEV (reference sequence). CDR3 length equals 16 residues. Trimming took 5 bases from V and 3 from J, leaving 16 bases between them. In DNA form, the CDR3 reads TGTGCCAGCAGTCAACCGGAAGGGGGGTACACCGGGGAGCTGTTTTTT. As protein: CASSQPEGGYTGELFF.

This chain connects TRBV28 to TRBJ1-2; D gene uncertain. CDR1 and CDR2 from the germline V gene are MDHEN and SYDVKM. The CDR3 consists of 12 residues. Trimming removed 6 bases from V and 2 bases from J, with 7 bases in between. Here the CDR3 reads CASSPWNYGYTF. CDR3 nucleotides: TGTGCCAGCAGCCCCTGGAACTATGGCTACACCTTC.

V and J are TRBV18 and TRBJ1-3, with D perhaps matching TRBD1 (5 bases). Germline V gives CDR1 KGHSH, CDR2 LQKENI. V was clipped by 3 bases and J by 0 bases, with 12 bases between them. The CDR3 length is 16 residues. CDR3 protein: CASSPLTADSGNTIYF. CDR3 coding DNA: TGTGCCAGCTCACCTCTGACAGCCGACTCTGGAAACACCATATATTTT.

The genes are TRBV6-2 or TRBV6-3 and TRBJ1-5, with a weak D call TRBD1 (5 bases). This CDR3 has 16 amino acids. The germline CDR1 and CDR2 sequences are MNHEY and SVGEGT. The V end lost 4 bases, the J end lost 0 bases, and 13 bases lay between the germline ends. CDR3 DNA sequence: TGTGCCAGCAGTTGGCACGGGGCTTATAGCAATCAGCCCCAGCATTTT. It encodes CASSWHGAYSNQPQHF.

The J gene is TRBJ1-4, the V gene TRBV2; D is unclear. Germline values: CDR1 SNHLY, CDR2 FYNNEI. This CDR3 is 14 amino acids long. Trimming took off 7 bases at V and 6 bases at J, with 15 bases between the two ends. CDR3 in amino acids: CASNFWTDDEKLFF. CDR3 DNA sequence: TGTGCCAGCAATTTCTGGACCGACGATGAAAAACTGTTTTTT.

This clone was counted between two and nine times. The rearrangement links TRBV27 to TRBJ1-6; D is possibly TRBD1 (6 bases). CDR1 and CDR2 (germline): MNHEY, SMNVEV (reference sequence). The CDR3 loop spans 15 amino acids. Trimming took off 4 bases at V and 7 bases at J, with 14 bases between the two ends. CDR3 sequence: CASSSLGAGNSPLHF. As DNA, the CDR3 is TGTGCCAGCAGTTCCCTGGGGGCTGGGAATTCACCCCTCCACTTT.

The chain employs TRBV6-7 and TRBJ1-5, with TRBD1 identical over 11 bases. TRBV6-7 is an ORF for which the function is uncertain. The CDR3 is made up of 16 amino acids. With V trimmed by 5 bases and J by 1 base, 4 bases remained unmatched. For the CDR3, the DNA is TGTGCCAGCAGTGGACAGGGGGCGAGAAGCAATCAGCCCCAGCATTTT. It encodes CASSGQGARSNQPQHF.

V usage is TRBV7-9 and J usage is TRBJ1-4; possible D gene TRBD1, 5 bases. Germline CDR1 SEHNR, CDR2 FQNEAQ (reference sequence). The CDR3 spans 14 residues. V lost 2 bases and J lost 5, with 9 bases in between. The CDR3 loop reads CASSLPRVNEKLFF. DNA for the CDR3: TGTGCCAGCAGCTTACCCAGGGTAAATGAAAAACTGTTTTTT.

Only one count was recorded for this clone. The rearrangement joins TRBV12-5 to TRBJ1-3; D not resolved. The CDR3 length is 15 residues. Germline V gene lookup returns CDR1 LGHNT and CDR2 FRNRAP. The germline V and J ends were trimmed by 4 bases and 0 bases, with 10 bases remaining between them. CDR3 DNA sequence: TGTGCTAGTGGTTATCGGTTTTCCTCTGGAAACACCATATATTTT. Residues: CASGYRFSSGNTIYF.